A selection of T cell receptor beta chains follows, all from one sample in a study of T cell responses to AZD1222 COVID-19 vaccine. The repertoire was sequenced with immunoSEQ multiplex PCR; TCRdb's copy has only in-frame clones and lacks some. The sample records around 190,000 clones, about 86% being singletons. The sample consisted of peripheral blood, taken on day 0 of AZD1222 vaccination. These receptors came from an adult in good health. Each CDR3 is given with its conserved first and last residue. A D gene is named only where the DNA matches it firmly. Size is stated for part of the rows, as once, few or many counts, or as a class when the clone is expanded.

abundance	v_gene	j_gene	d_gene	CDR3aa	CDR3nt
NA	TRBV6-4	TRBJ1-5	TRBD1	CASSGRTGDQPQHF	TGTGCCAGCAGTGGCCGGACAGGGGATCAGCCCCAGCATTTT
NA	TRBV19	TRBJ2-3	TRBD2	CASSIGLAGYTDTQYF	TGTGCCAGTAGTATAGGGCTAGCGGGATACACAGATACGCAGTATTTT
once	TRBV7-9	TRBJ1-1	TRBD1	CASSSWDRADTEAFF	TGTGCCAGCAGCTCCTGGGACAGGGCTGACACTGAAGCTTTCTTT
once	TRBV28	TRBJ1-6	TRBD1	CASRIGQGRNSPLHF	TGTGCCAGCCGGATAGGACAGGGACGGAATTCACCCCTCCACTTT
NA	TRBV6-5	TRBJ1-1	NA	CASRASLNTEAFF	TGTGCCAGCAGAGCTTCTCTGAACACTGAAGCTTTCTTT
NA	TRBV19	TRBJ1-1	NA	CASSLGWGANTEAFF	TGTGCCAGTAGCCTGGGGTGGGGGGCGAACACTGAAGCTTTCTTT
NA	TRBV9	TRBJ2-5	TRBD2	CASSVEIGLAGDETQYF	TGTGCCAGCAGCGTAGAAATTGGACTAGCGGGGGACGAGACCCAGTACTTC
NA	TRBV7-6	TRBJ2-1	NA	CASSKTGSSYNEQFF	TGTGCCAGCAGCAAGACCGGGAGCTCCTACAATGAGCAGTTCTTC
NA	TRBV6-2/TRBV6-3	TRBJ2-1	NA	CASSYSWGRGSYNEQFF	TGTGCCAGCAGTTACTCCTGGGGCAGGGGCTCCTACAATGAGCAGTTCTTC
NA	TRBV5-8	TRBJ1-6	NA	CASSLGGGRGSPPLHF	TGTGCCAGCAGCTTGGGAGGCGGTCGGGGATCGCCACCCCTCCACTTT
NA	TRBV7-3	TRBJ1-2	TRBD1	CASSFQGAYGYTF	TGTGCCAGCAGCTTTCAGGGGGCATATGGCTACACCTTC
NA	TRBV11-2	TRBJ1-1	NA	CASSFFGWVVNSEAFF	TGTGCCAGCAGCTTCTTCGGGTGGGTCGTGAACTCTGAAGCTTTCTTT
NA	TRBV6-2/TRBV6-3	TRBJ2-7	NA	CASSYSLGEQYF	TGTGCCAGCAGTTACTCGTTGGGCGAGCAGTACTTC
NA	TRBV4-2	TRBJ1-5	TRBD1	CASSLSVGTDSNQPQHF	TGTGCCAGCAGCCTCTCGGTTGGGACAGATAGCAATCAGCCCCAGCATTTT
NA	TRBV28	TRBJ1-1	TRBD1	CASSLGGQGVEAFF	TGTGCCAGCAGTTTAGGCGGACAGGGGGTTGAAGCTTTCTTT
few	TRBV7-8	TRBJ1-6	NA	CASSLSDSRNSPLHF	TGTGCCAGCAGCTTATCAGACAGTCGGAATTCACCCCTCCACTTT
NA	TRBV5-1	TRBJ2-5	TRBD1	CASSSQGNGETQYF	TGCGCCAGCAGCTCACAGGGGAATGGAGAGACCCAGTACTTC
NA	TRBV9	TRBJ1-3	NA	CASSALIGYGNTIYF	TGTGCCAGCAGCGCTCTCATAGGTTATGGAAACACCATATATTTT
NA	TRBV13	TRBJ2-1	TRBD2	CASIRGGSYNEQFF	TGTGCCAGCATCCGCGGGGGCTCCTACAATGAGCAGTTCTTC
once	TRBV19	TRBJ1-5	NA	CASSIGTRGNQPQHF	TGTGCCAGTAGTATAGGGACCAGGGGCAATCAGCCCCAGCATTTT
once	TRBV6-2/TRBV6-3	TRBJ2-7	NA	CASSFGGTRYEQYF	TGTGCCAGCAGTTTCGGGGGGACAAGATACGAGCAGTACTTC
NA	TRBV7-3	TRBJ2-3	NA	CASSGGTLDTQYF	TGTGCCAGCAGCGGGGGGACCTTAGATACGCAGTATTTT
NA	TRBV5-1	TRBJ2-3	TRBD2	CASSSGLAGVRSSTDTQYF	TGCGCCAGCAGCTCGGGACTAGCGGGAGTTCGCTCTAGCACAGATACGCAGTATTTT
few	TRBV5-7	TRBJ1-2	NA	CASSSGRDIRNYGYTF	TGTGCCAGCAGCTCGGGGAGGGACATTAGAAACTATGGCTACACCTTC
NA	TRBV9	TRBJ1-2	NA	CASSVQGTPNYGYTF	TGTGCCAGCAGCGTCCAGGGGACTCCTAACTATGGCTACACCTTC
NA	TRBV19	TRBJ1-2	NA	CASSMGADGYTF	TGTGCCAGTAGTATGGGGGCAGATGGCTACACCTTC
NA	TRBV19	TRBJ1-5	TRBD1	CASVSQGDQPQHF	TGTGCCAGTGTTTCACAGGGGGATCAGCCCCAGCATTTT
NA	TRBV23-1	TRBJ1-5	NA	CASSQSIRHLLGGNQPQHF	TGCGCCAGCAGTCAATCGATCCGGCACCTTCTTGGGGGCAATCAGCCCCAGCATTTT
NA	TRBV7-3	TRBJ2-1	NA	CASSSTLTGRVDEQFF	TGTGCCAGCAGCTCAACCTTGACAGGGAGGGTCGATGAGCAGTTCTTC
NA	TRBV4-3	TRBJ2-2	NA	CASSQDDLGGNTGELFF	TGCGCCAGCAGCCAAGACGATCTAGGCGGAAACACCGGGGAGCTGTTTTTT
NA	TRBV23-1	TRBJ2-2	NA	CASSQSGNKPNTGELFF	TGCGCCAGCAGTCAATCTGGGAACAAACCGAACACCGGGGAGCTGTTTTTT
NA	TRBV29-1	TRBJ1-3	TRBD1	CSAQTGAVAGNTIYF	TGCAGCGCGCAGACAGGGGCGGTTGCTGGAAACACCATATATTTT
NA	TRBV11-1	TRBJ2-2	NA	CASSRDMGDTGELFF	TGTGCCAGCAGCAGGGATATGGGTGACACCGGGGAGCTGTTTTTT
NA	TRBV6-5	TRBJ2-2	NA	CASSWDGNTGELFF	TGTGCCAGCAGTTGGGACGGAAACACCGGGGAGCTGTTTTTT
NA	TRBV7-2	TRBJ2-1	NA	CASSHSWVSSYNEQFF	TGTGCCAGCAGCCACTCATGGGTAAGCTCCTACAATGAGCAGTTCTTC
once	TRBV7-3	TRBJ2-3	TRBD2	CASSLRTSGSADTQYF	TGTGCCAGCAGCCTGCGGACTAGCGGGAGTGCAGATACGCAGTATTTT
NA	TRBV15	TRBJ2-5	NA	CATSGGPGETQYF	TGTGCCACCAGCGGAGGCCCGGGGGAGACCCAGTACTTC